The 32 T cell receptor beta chains below were found in one sample sequenced in a study of blood T cell repertoires in COVID-19. Only in-frame clones appear in the TCRdb table, and some are missing; sequencing was by immunoSEQ multiplex PCR. This sample has under 40,000 clones, with roughly 84% found just once. Sequenced: peripheral blood. The receptors originated from a man aged 65-85 years with active COVID-19.

The chain is built from TRBV6-4 and TRBJ2-1; 8 nucleotides align to TRBD1. CDR3 size: 14 residues. Trimming at V came to 5 bases and at J to 3 bases, leaving 3 bases not matched to a gene. Germline assignment: CDR1 MRHNA and CDR2 SNTAGT. The CDR3 DNA is TGTGCCAGCAGTCCGGGACAGGACTACAATGAGCAGTTCTTC. Its translation is CASSPGQDYNEQFF.

The chain recombines TRBV7-2 with TRBJ2-3; weak D call: TRBD2 (7 bases). Germline CDR1 SGHTA, CDR2 FQGNSA. The CDR3 totals 16 residues. Trimming took 4 bases from V and 8 from J, leaving 22 bases between them. CDR3: CASSSAGGPVFGTQYF. The CDR3, as DNA: TGTGCCAGCAGCTCGGCCGGGGGGCCGGTTTTCGGTACGCAGTATTTT.

The chain couples TRBV3-1 (or the pseudogene TRBV3-2) to TRBJ1-6; D not resolved. V dropped 1 base and J dropped 5 bases, with 9 bases sitting between them. This CDR3 comprises 15 residues. From germline, CDR1 is LGHDT and CDR2 YNNKEL (reference sequence). DNA of the CDR3: TGTGCCAGCAGCCAAGGAGGGTTAAATAATTCACCCCTCCACTTT. This codes for CASSQGGLNNSPLHF.

The V and J genes are TRBV9 and TRBJ2-5; D may be TRBD2 (6 bases). V was cut by 0 bases and J by 4 bases, with 16 bases left in between. CDR3 length: 16 residues. Germline CDR1 and CDR2: SGDLS and YYNGEE. CDR3 region: CASSVAPGLRGETQYF. The CDR3 DNA is TGTGCCAGCAGCGTAGCTCCGGGTCTGCGGGGAGAGACCCAGTACTTC.

The V and J genes are TRBV28 and TRBJ2-1; 8 nucleotides agree with TRBD2. Losses at the gene ends were 5 bases for V and 3 bases for J; bases not matched to a gene: 9. Germline lookup yields CDR1 MDHEN and CDR2 SYDVKM. The length of the CDR3 is 16 residues. CDR3 DNA: TGTGCCAGCAGTCCTCCGGGGACTAGACTCTACAATGAGCAGTTCTTC. This encodes CASSPPGTRLYNEQFF.

This clone was picked up a small number of times. J is TRBJ2-5 and V is TRBV15, with 7 bases fitting TRBD2. There are 16 residues in the CDR3. V dropped 3 bases and J dropped 5; count of bases not matched to a gene: 12. Germline V CDR1 and CDR2: LNHNV, YYDKDF (reference sequence). CDR3 coding DNA: TGTGCCACCAGCAGTTCCCGACTAGCAGGATTGGAGACCCAGTACTTC. Translated: CATSSSRLAGLETQYF. The variable domain in full, with the rest retrieved from reference TRBV15 and TRBJ2-5, is DAMVIQNPRYQVTQFGKPVTLSCSQTLNHNVMYWYQQKSSQAPKLLFHYYDKDFNNEADTPDNFQSRRPNTSFCFLDIRSPGLGDTAMYLCATSSSRLAGLETQYFGPGTRLLVL.

The J gene is TRBJ2-2, the V gene TRBV18; D is uncertain. The V end lost 4 bases, the J end lost 4 bases, and 10 bases lay between the germline ends. Germline V gives CDR1 KGHSH, CDR2 LQKENI. The CDR3 consists of 14 residues. CDR3 nucleotide sequence: TGTGCCAGCTCACTTCTCTCTAGCACCGGGGAGCTGTTTTTT. Its protein is CASSLLSSTGELFF.

The chain combines TRBV28 with TRBJ2-5; tentative D call: TRBD2 (5 bases). Germline lookup yields CDR1 MDHEN and CDR2 SYDVKM. V was cut by 3 bases and J by 2 bases, with 10 bases left in between. This CDR3 contains 14 residues. Here the CDR3 reads CASSFPGSQETQYF. For the CDR3, the DNA is TGTGCCAGCAGTTTCCCGGGAAGTCAAGAGACCCAGTACTTC.

The chain couples TRBV4-3 to TRBJ1-4; D is uncertain. Trimming pared 3 bases from V and 3 bases from J, leaving 17 bases between. The CDR3 has 17 amino acids. The germline V gene encodes CDR1 LGHNA and CDR2 YSLEER. The CDR3 nucleotides read TGCGCCAGCAGCCACTTGACGGGGAGCGGGTCTAATGAAAAACTGTTTTTT. Protein product: CASSHLTGSGSNEKLFF.

The chain uses TRBV28 and TRBJ2-7, with D perhaps TRBD1 (5 bases). V lost 2 bases and J 4 bases, leaving 15 bases between the germline ends. There are 15 residues in the CDR3. Looked up from germline, CDR1 is MDHEN and CDR2 is SYDVKM. The CDR3 loop is CASSLRGRADYEQYF. In DNA form, the CDR3 reads TGTGCCAGCAGTTTAAGGGGCAGGGCCGATTACGAGCAGTACTTC.

The chain combines TRBV5-1 with TRBJ2-5, with TRBD1 matching 7 bases. Germline V lookup: CDR1 SGHRS, CDR2 YFSETQ. Unmatched junction bases numbered 6, after V lost 3 bases and J lost 1 base. CDR3 length: 15 residues. CDR3 in amino acids: CASSYTGTAQETQYF. The CDR3 DNA sequence: TGCGCCAGCAGCTATACCGGGACAGCCCAAGAGACCCAGTACTTC.

This chain joins TRBV6-5 and TRBJ2-7, with TRBD1 as a possible D gene (6 bases). V was cut by 6 bases and J by 2 bases, with 17 bases left in between. CDR3 length: 15 residues. CDR1 is MNHEY, CDR2 SVGAGI, per germline. The CDR3 sequence: CASSRQDEGPYEQYF. The CDR3 DNA reads as TGTGCCAGCAGCAGACAGGACGAGGGGCCCTACGAGCAGTACTTC.

This chain connects TRBV19 to TRBJ1-1; D ambiguous. Trimming cost V 9 bases and J 2 bases, with 10 bases left between them. Germline V gives CDR1 LNHDA, CDR2 SQIVND (reference sequence). The CDR3 runs 12 residues. The DNA for the CDR3 is TGTGCCAGCCTCGAGGGAAACACTGAAGCTTTCTTT. It encodes CASLEGNTEAFF.

The J gene is TRBJ2-5, the V gene TRBV21-1; the table gives TRBD2 as D, unverified against the DNA. TRBV21-1 is a documented pseudogene. CDR3 length equals 17 residues. CDR3 in amino acids: CASSGRTSGEYQETQYF. CDR3 bases: TGTGCCAGCAGCGGACGGACTAGCGGAGAATACCAAGAGACCCAGTACTTC.

The J gene is TRBJ1-1, the V gene TRBV28; 7 bases are a match to TRBD1. The CDR3 is made up of 15 amino acids. V lost 7 bases, J lost 4 bases, and 12 bases stayed unmatched. Germline V gene sequence: CDR1 MDHEN, CDR2 SYDVKM. The CDR3 sequence: CASTSPSAGGTEAFF. The CDR3 DNA reads as TGTGCCAGCACCTCTCCATCGGCAGGGGGCACTGAAGCTTTCTTT.

V and J are TRBV6-6 and TRBJ2-7, with 10 bases fitting TRBD1. V was pared by 6 bases and J by 6 bases, with 14 bases of the junction left unmatched. This CDR3 has 16 residues. The germline V gene encodes CDR1 MNHNY and CDR2 SVGAGI (reference sequence). The DNA for the CDR3 is TGTGCCAGCAGCAGCCGGGCGGGACAGGGGAAAACCGAGCAGTACTTC. Its protein is CASSSRAGQGKTEQYF.

This rearrangement joins TRBV18 to TRBJ2-7; a possible D gene is TRBD2 (6 bases). This CDR3 is 13 amino acids long. V lost 6 bases, J lost 0 bases, and 9 bases lay in between. Germline CDR1 KGHSH, CDR2 LQKENI. This CDR3 is CASSLADSYEQYF. As DNA, the CDR3 is TGTGCCAGCTCCTTAGCGGACTCCTACGAGCAGTACTTC.

The chain uses TRBV2 and TRBJ2-1, with 7 nucleotides matching TRBD1. This CDR3 contains 17 residues. Germline values: CDR1 SNHLY, CDR2 FYNNEI. After removal of 7 bases from V and 9 bases from J, the junction contained 21 bases not matched to a gene. CDR3 sequence reads: CASTQGWDRGRKLEQFF. The CDR3 DNA follows: TGTGCCAGCACCCAAGGGTGGGACAGAGGCAGGAAACTTGAGCAGTTCTTC.

The V and J genes are TRBV29-1 and TRBJ1-2, with 8 positions matching TRBD1. Looked up from germline, CDR1 is SQVTM and CDR2 is ANQGSEA. This CDR3 region has 11 residues. V was clipped by 6 bases and J by 7 bases; unmatched bases: 4. This CDR3 reads CSVQGASGYTF. CDR3 in DNA: TGCAGCGTGCAGGGGGCGAGTGGCTACACCTTC.

This clone is labeled as large (0.1 to 1%). The V call is TRBV6-1, the J call TRBJ2-1; D not certain. Germline CDR1 is MNHNS and CDR2 is SASEGT. The CDR3 consists of 14 residues. V lost 0 bases, J lost 4 bases, and 7 bases lay in between. The CDR3 DNA reads as TGTGCCAGCAGTGAAGCCTGGCAGTACAATGAGCAGTTCTTC. Translated: CASSEAWQYNEQFF.

The genes are TRBV30 and TRBJ1-2; D unresolved. V gave up 1 base and J gave up 7 bases, with 10 bases separating them. Per the germline V gene, CDR1 is GTSNPN and CDR2 is SVGIG (reference sequence). The CDR3 length is 12 residues. CDR3 in DNA: TGTGCCTGGAGTGCCTCGGTTATTGGCTACACCTTC. Translated, it gives CAWSASVIGYTF.

The J gene is TRBJ2-5, the V gene TRBV5-1; 13 bases align to TRBD2. Looked up from germline, CDR1 is SGHRS and CDR2 is YFSETQ. The CDR3 runs to 16 residues. The J segment lost 2 bases and the V segment lost 4 bases, leaving 5 bases of the junction unmatched. The CDR3 spells CASSTGLAGVQETQYF. The DNA of the CDR3 is TGCGCCAGCAGCACCGGACTAGCGGGAGTACAAGAGACCCAGTACTTC.

The chain joins TRBV7-9 to TRBJ2-1; 7 bases match TRBD1. CDR1 SEHNR and CDR2 FQNEAQ come from the germline V gene (reference sequence). After removal of 6 bases from V and 12 bases from J, the junction contained 23 bases not matched to a gene. There are 17 residues in the CDR3. CDR3 residues: CASRNVYRDRTMSWQFF. The CDR3 DNA follows: TGTGCCAGCAGAAACGTCTATCGGGACAGAACAATGAGCTGGCAGTTCTTC.

The chain couples TRBV6-5 to TRBJ1-2; D gene uncertain. Germline values: CDR1 MNHEY, CDR2 SVGAGI. The V end was cut by 6 bases, the J end by 8 bases, with 13 bases between. This CDR3 contains 12 residues. The CDR3 is CASSLRGLGYTF. The DNA of the CDR3 is TGTGCCAGCAGCCTCAGAGGGCTGGGCTACACCTTC.

This clone has only one observation. The chain is built from TRBV7-9 and TRBJ2-3, with 9 nucleotides matching TRBD1. V lost 1 base to trimming and J lost 6 bases; unmatched junction nucleotides: 11. The CDR3 covers 17 residues. The germline CDR1 and CDR2 sequences are SEHNR and FQNEAQ (reference sequence). CDR3 protein: CASSLGAYRGRFDTQYF. The CDR3 DNA reads as TGTGCCAGCAGCTTAGGGGCTTACAGGGGGCGCTTCGATACGCAGTATTTT.

This clone was seen just once. V gene TRBV7-6 combines with J gene TRBJ2-5, with 8 bases lining up with TRBD2. The V segment lost 6 bases and the J segment 4 bases; nucleotides outside the gene matches: 13. CDR1 is SGHVS and CDR2 is FNYEAQ in the germline V gene. This CDR3 region has 16 residues. This CDR3 is CASRKFGTSVVETQYF. The CDR3 region has the DNA TGTGCCAGCAGGAAATTTGGGACTAGTGTCGTAGAGACCCAGTACTTC.

The gene calls are TRBV2 and TRBJ1-2, with D possibly being TRBD1 (6 bases). Per germline, CDR1 SNHLY and CDR2 FYNNEI. The V end lost 7 bases, the J end lost 1 base, and 13 bases lay between the germline ends. This CDR3 contains 14 residues. The CDR3 DNA reads TGTGCCAGCACCAGGACAGAAGTTAACTATGGCTACACCTTC. This gives the protein CASTRTEVNYGYTF. The full variable domain, its missing parts supplied by reference TRBV2 and TRBJ1-2, is EPEVTQTPSHQVTQMGQEVILRCVPISNHLYFYWYRQILGQKVEFLVSFYNNEISEKSEIFDDQFSVERPDGSNFTLKIRSTKLEDSAMYFCASTRTEVNYGYTFGSGTRLTVV.

Details on this clone: Other DNA sequences in this sample translate to the same CDR3. The V call is TRBV27, the J call TRBJ1-6; D is unclear. Between the trimmed V and J ends, which lost 5 bases and 2 bases, there was a span of 10 bases. Germline values: CDR1 MNHEY, CDR2 SMNVEV (reference sequence). The CDR3 loop spans 15 amino acids. CDR3 protein: CASSPRQAYNSPLHF. As DNA, the CDR3 is TGTGCCAGCAGTCCCCGGCAGGCCTATAATTCACCCCTCCACTTT.

V and J are TRBV18 and TRBJ2-1; 14 bases are a match to TRBD2. Germline CDR1 KGHSH, CDR2 LQKENI. This CDR3 has 16 residues. V lost 0 bases and J lost 5; bases outside the gene matches: 0. CDR3 nucleotides: TGTGCCAGCTCACCACCGGGACTAGCGGGGGACAATGAGCAGTTCTTC. It yields the protein CASSPPGLAGDNEQFF.

This chain connects TRBV4-1 to TRBJ1-5; D is perhaps TRBD1 (6 bases). V was clipped by 0 bases and J by 5 bases, with 14 bases between them. The CDR3 is 16 amino acids. CDR1 and CDR2 from the germline V gene are MGHRA and YSYEKL. CDR3 DNA sequence: TGCGCCAGCAGCCAAGAAGGGGGACATGAGGATCAGCCCCAGCATTTT. Its protein product is CASSQEGGHEDQPQHF.

The chain carries TRBV6-1 and TRBJ1-3, with D tentatively TRBD1 (6 bases). From germline, CDR1 is MNHNS and CDR2 SASEGT. The CDR3 has 17 residues. Trimming stripped 0 bases from V and 2 bases from J, with 14 bases between. The CDR3 protein is CASSEARVGATGNTIYF. In nucleotides, the CDR3 is TGTGCCAGCAGTGAAGCACGGGTGGGGGCAACTGGAAACACCATATATTTT.

This clone was seen a single time. This sequence joins TRBV19 and TRBJ2-1; maybe TRBD1 (6 bases). The V gene's germline CDR1 is LNHDA and CDR2 SQIVND (reference sequence). The CDR3 covers 14 residues. V was pared by 3 bases and J by 4 bases, with 10 bases between. Written as DNA, the CDR3 is TGTGCCAGTAGTATCGGGACAACGTACAATGAGCAGTTCTTC. This encodes CASSIGTTYNEQFF.